A few counts support the clone carrying this T cell receptor (beta chain). Antigen specificity is unknown. In TCRdb, the 5' RACE reads were re-called with MiXCR into one record per CDR3 protein. The sample has some 150,000 distinct CDR3 sequences, under 55% seen once. These data come from a study of CD8 T cells in ankylosing spondylitis. Overall study findings and caveats: There was reportedly significant enrichment of clones that were disease-linked in matched ankylosing spondylitis synovial fluid.

This CDR3 region has 18 residues. V lost 5 bases and J 3 bases, leaving 25 bases between the germline ends. Germline CDR1 reads DFQATT; CDR2 reads SNEGSKA (reference sequence). Sequenced sample: synovial fluid, either unsorted or a sorted T cell fraction (not recorded which). The clonotype was recovered from a male donor with ankylosing spondylitis. The V and J genes are TRBV20-1 and TRBJ1-4; possibly TRBD1 for D (5 bases). The CDR3: CSADRGGGPWRANEKLFF. For the CDR3, the DNA is TGCAGTGCTGACCGTGGTGGGGGACCCTGGCGAGCTAATGAAAAACTGTTTTTT.